The 10 T cell receptor beta chains below were found in one sample sequenced in a study of blood T cell repertoires in COVID-19. Data came from immunoSEQ multiplex PCR; TCRdb stores just in-frame clones and leaves some out. This table holds roughly 300,000 clones, roughly 84% found once. Sequenced: PBMCs or T cells enriched from blood (not recorded which). The receptors originated from a young woman who had recovered from COVID-19.

This clone was picked up a small number of times. V usage is TRBV18 and J usage is TRBJ2-7; a possible D gene is TRBD1 (6 bases). Germline values: CDR1 KGHSH, CDR2 LQKENI. V lost 1 base, J lost 3 bases, and 7 bases lay in between. The length of the CDR3 is 13 residues. CDR3 region: CASSPRDNYEQYF. In DNA form, the CDR3 reads TGTGCCAGCTCACCACGGGACAACTACGAGCAGTACTTC.

V gene TRBV2 combines with J gene TRBJ2-5; D might be TRBD2 (6 bases). The CDR3 length is 14 residues. V was clipped by 6 bases and J by 3 bases, with 14 bases between them. Germline V gene lookup returns CDR1 SNHLY and CDR2 FYNNEI. The CDR3 is CASSRLEAKETQYF. The CDR3 nucleotides are TGTGCCAGCAGCCGACTAGAGGCGAAAGAGACCCAGTACTTC.

The chain employs TRBV27 and TRBJ1-6; TRBD1 aligns across 9 bases. The CDR3 has 15 amino acids. The junction had 7 bases not matched to a gene; V was cut back by 5 bases and J by 8 bases. Germline CDR1 and CDR2: MNHEY and SMNVEV (reference sequence). As DNA, the CDR3 is TGTGCCAGCAGTCGTACCGGGACAGGGTATTCACCCCTCCACTTT. Its protein is CASSRTGTGYSPLHF.

The gene calls are TRBV28 and TRBJ1-2, with D perhaps TRBD1 (5 bases). CDR3 length: 13 residues. Germline CDR1 MDHEN, CDR2 SYDVKM. The ends were cut back, 2 bases at V and 8 bases at J, with 12 bases in the middle. CDR3 sequence reads: CASSLNLPGGYTF. The CDR3 DNA reads as TGTGCCAGCAGTTTAAACCTGCCAGGGGGCTACACCTTC.

V usage is TRBV7-9 and J usage is TRBJ1-3; 7 nucleotides match TRBD1. The CDR3 loop spans 15 amino acids. J gave up 0 bases and V 7 bases, and 6 bases lay outside the gene matches. In germline, CDR1 is SEHNR, CDR2 FQNEAQ (reference sequence). In DNA form, the CDR3 reads TGTGCCAGCACCGACAGGGTCGACTCTGGAAACACCATATATTTT. It specifies CASTDRVDSGNTIYF.

The genes are TRBV6-2 or TRBV6-3 and TRBJ2-7; TRBD2 is a possible D gene (5 bases). Deletions cut 6 bases from V and 9 bases from J, with 15 bases between. The CDR3 consists of 12 residues. Germline-derived CDR1 and CDR2 are MNHEY and SVGEGT. The chain's CDR3 is CASSRRGIVQYF. CDR3 nucleotide sequence: TGTGCCAGCAGCCGCCGGGGTATTGTGCAGTACTTC.

V gene TRBV5-8 combines with J gene TRBJ2-7, with 7 bases fitting TRBD1. The CDR3 has 14 amino acids. Per the germline V gene, CDR1 is SGHTS and CDR2 is YDEGEE. J lost 0 bases, V lost 3 bases, and 3 bases had no gene match. For the CDR3, the DNA is TGTGCCAGCAGCTGGGCAGGGGGCTCCTACGAGCAGTACTTC. Its translation: CASSWAGGSYEQYF.

The chain links TRBV7-9 to TRBJ1-3; D ambiguous. The CDR3 length is 12 residues. The germline V gene encodes CDR1 SEHNR and CDR2 FQNEAQ (reference sequence). With 1 base removed from V and 15 bases from J, the gap between germline ends came to 13 bases. This CDR3 reads CASSLEDTAPYF. Here the CDR3 DNA reads TGTGCCAGCAGCTTAGAGGATACAGCCCCATATTTT. The entire variable domain, with the rest obtained from reference TRBV7-9 and TRBJ1-3, is as follows: DTGVSQNPRHKITKRGQNVTFRCDPISEHNRLYWYRQTLGQGPEFLTYFQNEAQLEKSRLLSDRFSAERPKGSFSTLEIQRTEQGDSAMYLCASSLEDTAPYFGEGSWLTVV.

The chain combines TRBV15 with TRBJ2-2; 7 bases match TRBD2. The CDR3 runs to 16 residues. V was pared by 6 bases and J by 0 bases, with 7 bases of the junction left unmatched. CDR1 and CDR2 from the germline V gene are LNHNV and YYDKDF (reference sequence). The CDR3 loop is CATSVSLAANTGELFF. CDR3 DNA sequence: TGTGCCACCAGTGTATCCCTAGCGGCGAACACCGGGGAGCTGTTTTTT.

The chain uses TRBV5-1 and TRBJ2-5, with TRBD2 matching over 10 bases. The length of the CDR3 is 15 residues. Germline assignment: CDR1 SGHRS and CDR2 YFSETQ. The V and J ends lost 4 bases and 6 bases, in that order; junction bases with no gene match: 9. The CDR3 region has the DNA TGCGCCAGCAGCGGAAGCGGGGGGGCCCTACAGACCCAGTACTTC. Its protein product is CASSGSGGALQTQYF. Variable domain in full (rest from reference TRBV5-1 and TRBJ2-5): KAGVTQTPRYLIKTRGQQVTLSCSPISGHRSVSWYQQTPGQGLQFLFEYFSETQRNKGNFPGRFSGRQFSNSRSEMNVSTLELGDSALYLCASSGSGGALQTQYFGPGTRLLVL.